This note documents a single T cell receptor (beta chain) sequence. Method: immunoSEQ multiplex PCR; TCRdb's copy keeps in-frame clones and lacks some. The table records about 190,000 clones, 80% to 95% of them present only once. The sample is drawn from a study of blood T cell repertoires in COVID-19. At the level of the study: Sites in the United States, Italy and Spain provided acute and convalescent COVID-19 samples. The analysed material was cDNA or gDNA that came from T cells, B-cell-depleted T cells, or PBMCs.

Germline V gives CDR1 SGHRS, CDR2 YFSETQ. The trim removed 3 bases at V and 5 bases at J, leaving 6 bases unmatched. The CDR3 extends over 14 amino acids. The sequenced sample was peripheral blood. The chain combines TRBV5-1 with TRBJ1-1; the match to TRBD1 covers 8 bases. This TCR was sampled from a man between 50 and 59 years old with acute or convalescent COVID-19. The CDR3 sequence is CASSSQGAETEAFF. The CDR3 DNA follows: TGCGCCAGCAGCTCGCAGGGGGCTGAGACTGAAGCTTTCTTT.